Listed below are T cell receptor beta chains from one sample, sequenced in a study of blood T cells in healthy people across ages. MiXCR, run by TCRdb on the 5' RACE reads, gives a single entry per CDR3 protein. In the table there are about 800,000 distinct CDR3 sequences, roughly 25% of which are singletons. These same records also appear under a second study, on T cells of mothers and their children.

The sample taken for sequencing was blood. These receptors were taken from a boy between 5 and 17 years old in good health. The CDR3 runs from the conserved cysteine through the conserved F or W. The D gene is left open where the match is weak. Size values are once, few and many counts, or a class for expanded clones, and some rows have none.

CDR3: CASWRALGMNTEAFF
DNA: TGTGCCAGCTGGAGGGCCCTGGGGATGAACACTGAAGCTTTCTTT
D: -
V: TRBV12-3/TRBV12-4
J: TRBJ1-1
size: -

CDR3: CASSEFWTGGEYGYTF
DNA: TGTGCCAGCAGTGAATTTTGGACAGGGGGCGAATATGGCTACACCTTC
D: TRBD1
V: TRBV25-1
J: TRBJ1-2
size: few

CDR3: CSVEREDGSYEQYF
DNA: TGCAGCGTTGAACGGGAGGACGGTTCCTACGAGCAGTACTTC
D: TRBD2
V: TRBV29-1
J: TRBJ2-7
size: -

CDR3: CASSLYTGTSGRSGSYEQYF
DNA: TGTGCCAGCAGCTTATATACCGGGACTAGCGGGAGGTCGGGATCCTACGAGCAGTACTTC
D: TRBD2
V: TRBV11-2
J: TRBJ2-7
size: -

CDR3: CSVSQGWTEAFF
DNA: TGCAGCGTCTCACAGGGGTGGACTGAAGCTTTCTTT
D: TRBD1
V: TRBV29-1
J: TRBJ1-1
size: once

CDR3: CASSLVSWLLAGEAETQYF
DNA: TGTGCCAGCAGCTTGGTTTCCTGGCTACTAGCGGGAGAGGCAGAGACCCAGTACTTC
D: TRBD2
V: TRBV5-6
J: TRBJ2-5
size: -

CDR3: CSARAHPLLAGFLYEQYF
DNA: TGCAGTGCTAGAGCTCACCCGCTACTAGCGGGGTTCCTCTACGAGCAGTACTTC
D: TRBD2
V: TRBV20-1
J: TRBJ2-7
size: few

CDR3: CASSFQRIGSYNEQFF
DNA: TGTGCTAGCAGTTTCCAGCGGATCGGGTCCTACAATGAGCAGTTCTTC
D: -
V: TRBV28
J: TRBJ2-1
size: few

CDR3: CASSTRAGTLNYNSPLHF
DNA: TGTGCCAGCAGCACCCGGGCGGGGACGCTTAACTATAATTCACCCCTCCACTTT
D: -
V: TRBV28
J: TRBJ1-6
size: -

CDR3: CASSQDGTRGREQFF
DNA: TGCGCCAGCAGCCAAGATGGGACCAGGGGACGTGAGCAGTTCTTC
D: -
V: TRBV4-3
J: TRBJ2-1
size: -

CDR3: CASSGSLYGYTF
DNA: TGTGCCAGCAGTGGCAGTCTTTATGGCTACACCTTC
D: -
V: TRBV6-6
J: TRBJ1-2
size: -

CDR3: CAIAPGLASSYNEQFF
DNA: TGTGCCATCGCCCCAGGACTAGCGAGCTCCTACAATGAGCAGTTCTTC
D: TRBD2
V: TRBV10-3
J: TRBJ2-1
size: -

CDR3: CAISGILAGGPALYF
DNA: TGTGCCATCAGTGGAATCCTAGCGGGAGGGCCGGCGCTGTACTTC
D: TRBD2
V: TRBV10-3
J: TRBJ2-5
size: few

CDR3: CASSQVDREQFF
DNA: TGTGCCAGCAGCCAAGTTGATCGTGAGCAGTTCTTC
D: -
V: TRBV3-1
J: TRBJ2-1
size: few

CDR3: CASSYLTEGSSPLHF
DNA: TGTGCCAGCAGTTACCTTACAGAGGGCTCTTCACCCCTCCACTTT
D: -
V: TRBV6-6
J: TRBJ1-6
size: -

CDR3: CASSSGQGGNIQYF
DNA: TGCGCCAGCAGCTCGGGACAGGGGGGGAACATTCAGTACTTC
D: TRBD1
V: TRBV5-1
J: TRBJ2-4
size: -

CDR3: CASSLFRDRGYEQYF
DNA: TGTGCCAGCAGTTTATTCCGGGACAGGGGGTACGAGCAGTACTTC
D: TRBD1
V: TRBV27
J: TRBJ2-7
size: few

CDR3: CASGRRGPSGNTIYF
DNA: TGTGCCAGCGGCCGCCGGGGTCCCTCTGGAAACACCATATATTTT
D: -
V: TRBV2
J: TRBJ1-3
size: few

CDR3: CASSQARLAKNIQYF
DNA: TGTGCCAGCAGCCAAGCCCGACTAGCCAAAAACATTCAGTACTTC
D: -
V: TRBV4-2
J: TRBJ2-4
size: -

CDR3: CASSPRTGNYNSPLHF
DNA: TGTGCCAGCAGCCCTCGGACAGGGAACTATAATTCACCCCTCCACTTT
D: TRBD1
V: TRBV7-6
J: TRBJ1-6
size: -

CDR3: CASSLGTSGRTDEQFF
DNA: TGTGCCAGCAGTTTAGGGACTAGCGGGAGGACAGATGAGCAGTTCTTC
D: TRBD2
V: TRBV28
J: TRBJ2-1
size: -

CDR3: CASTGDASNQPQHF
DNA: TGTGCCAGCACAGGGGACGCGAGCAATCAGCCCCAGCATTTT
D: -
V: TRBV2
J: TRBJ1-5
size: -

CDR3: CASSTQGQAPNSNYGYTF
DNA: TGTGCCAGCAGCACCCAGGGACAGGCGCCTAATTCTAACTATGGCTACACCTTC
D: TRBD1
V: TRBV9
J: TRBJ1-2
size: -

CDR3: CASSSPRTSPPDTQYF
DNA: TGTGCCAGCAGCTCGCCCCGGACTAGCCCCCCAGATACGCAGTATTTT
D: TRBD2
V: TRBV28
J: TRBJ2-3
size: -

CDR3: CSARGQGYNSPLHF
DNA: TGCAGTGCCCGCGGACAGGGCTATAATTCACCCCTCCACTTT
D: TRBD1
V: TRBV20-1
J: TRBJ1-6
size: few

CDR3: CASKLLLNSPIDEQFF
DNA: TGTGCCAGCAAACTTCTATTAAATAGTCCGATCGATGAGCAGTTCTTC
D: -
V: TRBV6-2/TRBV6-3
J: TRBJ2-1
size: -

CDR3: CSVEKPPSSHNEQFF
DNA: TGCAGCGTTGAAAAGCCCCCCTCCTCCCACAATGAGCAGTTCTTC
D: -
V: TRBV29-1
J: TRBJ2-1
size: -

CDR3: CASSLGQGEGGAFF
DNA: TGCGCCAGCAGCCTGGGACAGGGAGAAGGAGGGGCTTTCTTT
D: TRBD1
V: TRBV5-1
J: TRBJ1-1
size: -

CDR3: CASSRNSRGGTEAFF
DNA: TGTGCCAGCAGCCGAAACTCCAGGGGGGGGACTGAAGCTTTCTTT
D: TRBD1
V: TRBV14
J: TRBJ1-1
size: few

CDR3: CSARDPGGGNIQYF
DNA: TGCAGTGCTAGAGATCCCGGCGGAGGAAACATTCAGTACTTC
D: -
V: TRBV20-1
J: TRBJ2-4
size: -

CDR3: CASGTGGFETNEKLFF
DNA: TGTGCCAGCGGGACAGGGGGCTTCGAAACTAATGAAAAACTGTTTTTT
D: TRBD1
V: TRBV7-2
J: TRBJ1-4
size: few

CDR3: CASSQDAASPYNSPLHF
DNA: TGTGCCAGCAGCCAAGATGCAGCAAGCCCATATAATTCACCCCTCCACTTT
D: -
V: TRBV4-2
J: TRBJ1-6
size: -

CDR3: CASSLRDLDSPLHF
DNA: TGTGCCAGCAGTCTCCGGGACCTAGATTCACCCCTCCACTTT
D: -
V: TRBV6-2/TRBV6-3
J: TRBJ1-6
size: -

CDR3: CASSRGSVYEQYF
DNA: TGTGCCAGCTCTCGGGGAAGTGTCTACGAGCAGTACTTC
D: -
V: TRBV28
J: TRBJ2-7
size: few

CDR3: CASSQDGRQPQHF
DNA: TGTGCCAGCAGCCAAGATGGCAGGCAGCCCCAGCATTTT
D: -
V: TRBV14
J: TRBJ1-5
size: few

CDR3: CSVAGTSGRTDTQYF
DNA: TGCAGCGTTGCCGGGACTAGCGGCCGCACAGATACGCAGTATTTT
D: TRBD2
V: TRBV29-1
J: TRBJ2-3
size: -

CDR3: CASSSSGAGISYNEQFF
DNA: TGTGCCAGCAGTTCTTCCGGGGCGGGGATTTCATACAATGAGCAGTTCTTC
D: -
V: TRBV12-3/TRBV12-4
J: TRBJ2-1
size: -

CDR3: CASSEHRYYEQYF
DNA: TGTGCCAGCAGTGAACACCGTTACTACGAGCAGTACTTC
D: -
V: TRBV6-1
J: TRBJ2-7
size: few

CDR3: CASSHPGQGGDGYTF
DNA: TGCGCCAGCAGCCACCCAGGCCAAGGGGGCGATGGCTACACCTTC
D: TRBD1
V: TRBV4-3
J: TRBJ1-2
size: few

CDR3: CSVEGPGTAYNEQFF
DNA: TGCAGCGTTGAAGGCCCCGGGACGGCCTACAATGAGCAGTTCTTC
D: -
V: TRBV29-1
J: TRBJ2-1
size: few

CDR3: CASSGDANTEAFF
DNA: TGTGCCAGCAGTGGAGACGCGAACACTGAAGCTTTCTTT
D: -
V: TRBV2
J: TRBJ1-1
size: -

CDR3: CASSLGLALSEQFF
DNA: TGTGCCAGCAGCTTAGGACTAGCGTTGAGTGAGCAGTTCTTC
D: TRBD2
V: TRBV11-2
J: TRBJ2-1
size: few

CDR3: CASSMAGTPYEQYF
DNA: TGTGCCAGTAGTATGGCAGGGACCCCCTACGAGCAGTACTTC
D: -
V: TRBV19
J: TRBJ2-7
size: few